This TCR beta chain was recorded in a study of blood T cell repertoires in COVID-19. Study information: COVID-19 samples, acute and convalescent, were from the United States, Italy and Spain. T cells, B-cell-depleted T cells, or PBMCs supplied cDNA or gDNA.

Germline CDR1 reads MGHRA; CDR2 reads YSYEKL. CDR3 length: 14 amino acids. Trimming took 6 bases from V and 7 from J, leaving 18 bases between them. Original data processing: Amplified reference gene primers provided the basis for estimating nucleated cell counts. The assay was immunoSEQ multiplex PCR, and TCRdb's table has in-frame clones only and misses some. V and J calls and clone size are copied from that table; D and trimming were computed from the DNA. The sample includes 200,000 to 250,000 clones, roughly 90% seen only once; the top ten take 2.7%. Sequencing used peripheral blood. The TCR was taken from a woman in her sixties with acute or convalescent COVID-19. J is TRBJ1-2 and V is TRBV4-1, with D possibly matching TRBD1 (5 bases). The CDR3 reads CASRGEGGSFGYTF. The CDR3, as DNA: TGCGCCAGCAGGGGGGAGGGCGGGTCATTTGGCTACACCTTC.